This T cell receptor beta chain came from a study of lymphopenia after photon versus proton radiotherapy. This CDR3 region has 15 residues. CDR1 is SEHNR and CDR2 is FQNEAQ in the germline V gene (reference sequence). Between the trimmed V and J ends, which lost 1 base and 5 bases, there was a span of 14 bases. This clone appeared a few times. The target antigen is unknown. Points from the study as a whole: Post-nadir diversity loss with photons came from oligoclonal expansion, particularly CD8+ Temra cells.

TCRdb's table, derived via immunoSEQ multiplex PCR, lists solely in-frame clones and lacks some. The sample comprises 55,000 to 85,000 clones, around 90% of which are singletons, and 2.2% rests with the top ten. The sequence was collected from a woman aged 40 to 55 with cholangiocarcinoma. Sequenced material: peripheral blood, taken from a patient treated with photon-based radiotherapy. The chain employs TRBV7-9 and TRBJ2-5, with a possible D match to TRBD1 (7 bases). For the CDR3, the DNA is TGTGCCAGCAGCTTAGTACAGGGGAGCGGGGAGACCCAGTACTTC. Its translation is CASSLVQGSGETQYF.